This T cell receptor beta chain is from a study of glioma-infiltrating T cells. The V and J ends lost 0 bases and 5 bases respectively, with 11 bases between them. The CDR3 totals 15 residues. Germline V CDR1 and CDR2: SGHAT, FQNNGV. Amplification of TCR alpha and beta CDR3 regions from RNA used iRepertoire nested multiplex PCR. Input was roughly 100-450 ng of tissue mRNA or PBMC total RNA. TCRdb analysed the multiplex PCR reads with MiXCR anew, one entry per CDR3 protein. The sample comprises around 350,000 distinct CDR3 sequences, more than 35% of which are singletons, and 12% rests with the top ten.

Sequencing input: glioma tissue, nonneoplastic brain tissue, or PBMCs (not recorded which). The chain uses TRBV11-2 and TRBJ1-3; D ambiguous. The sequence was obtained from a human donor with low-grade glioma or glioblastoma, undergoing nonglioma brain surgery, or in good health (not recorded which). This CDR3 is CASSLDARSRNTIYF. For the CDR3, the DNA is TGTGCCAGCAGCTTAGATGCGCGTAGTAGAAACACCATATATTTT.